This T cell receptor (beta chain) originates from a study of cytomegalovirus exposure and HLA in healthy donors. Points from the study as a whole: Highly shared sequence variants in one cluster were likely a sequencing artifact.

The PCR employed 60 Vbeta primers together with 13 Jbeta primers. Sequenced by immunoSEQ multiplex PCR; TCRdb stores in-frame clones only, minus some. The sample consists of some 130,000 clones, approximately 80% of them appearing once. This CDR3 is 13 amino acids long. CDR1 SNHLY and CDR2 FYNNEI come from the germline V gene. Trimming took off 7 bases at V and 2 bases at J, with 11 bases between the two ends. Regarding this clone: Antigen: not known.

There were likely unrecorded immune exposures, though donors were nominally healthy when sampled. The receptor's source is a male donor in good health and CMV-seronegative. The J gene is TRBJ1-1, the V gene TRBV2; D gene unclear. What was sequenced was PBMCs. This CDR3 is CASNERKNTEAFF. The DNA of the CDR3 is TGTGCCAGCAACGAGCGGAAAAACACTGAAGCTTTCTTT.